Reported below is one T cell receptor (beta chain). This sample is drawn from a study of blood T cell repertoires in COVID-19. Study details: COVID-19 samples collected from the United States, Italy and Spain covered acute and convalescent phases. PBMCs, B-cell-depleted T cells, or T cells provided the cDNA or gDNA that made up the material.

The authors' processing: Amplifying reference gene primers gave estimates of nucleated cell counts. Sequencing used immunoSEQ multiplex PCR; TCRdb keeps in-frame clones, though not all of them. That table supplies the V and J calls and clone size; D and trimming were determined from the DNA. In the table there are tens of thousands of clones, roughly 85% of which are singletons. The sequence came from a man aged 35 to 55 with acute or convalescent COVID-19. The sequencing sample was made of peripheral blood.

The CDR3 bases are TGCGCCAGCTCTCCAACCGGGACTCTGAGGGATGCAGATACGCAGTATTTT. It translates to CASSPTGTLRDADTQYF. The chain joins TRBV5-1 to TRBJ2-3, with a possible D match to TRBD2 (6 bases). The length of the CDR3 is 17 residues. Per germline, CDR1 SGHRS and CDR2 YFSETQ. V was shortened by 7 bases and J by 4 bases, with 25 bases between the two germline ends.